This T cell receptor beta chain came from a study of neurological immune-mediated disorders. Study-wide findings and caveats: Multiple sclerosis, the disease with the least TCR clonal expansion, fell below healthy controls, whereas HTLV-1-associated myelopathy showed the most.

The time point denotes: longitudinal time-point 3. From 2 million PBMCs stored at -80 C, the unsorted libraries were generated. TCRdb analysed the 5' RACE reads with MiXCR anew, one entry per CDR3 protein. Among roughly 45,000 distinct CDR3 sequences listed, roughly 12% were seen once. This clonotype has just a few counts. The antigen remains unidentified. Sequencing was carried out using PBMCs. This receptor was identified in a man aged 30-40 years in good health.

CDR3 region: CASSLLTAGQFPIGELFF. As DNA, the CDR3 is TGCGCCAGCAGCTTGTTGACGGCGGGACAATTTCCGATCGGGGAGCTGTTTTTT. The V call is TRBV5-1, the J call TRBJ2-2, with D tentatively TRBD1 or TRBD2 (6 bases each). The CDR3 extends over 18 amino acids. The germline CDR1 and CDR2 sequences are SGHRS and YFSETQ. Trimming cost V 1 base and J 7 bases, with 23 bases left between them.